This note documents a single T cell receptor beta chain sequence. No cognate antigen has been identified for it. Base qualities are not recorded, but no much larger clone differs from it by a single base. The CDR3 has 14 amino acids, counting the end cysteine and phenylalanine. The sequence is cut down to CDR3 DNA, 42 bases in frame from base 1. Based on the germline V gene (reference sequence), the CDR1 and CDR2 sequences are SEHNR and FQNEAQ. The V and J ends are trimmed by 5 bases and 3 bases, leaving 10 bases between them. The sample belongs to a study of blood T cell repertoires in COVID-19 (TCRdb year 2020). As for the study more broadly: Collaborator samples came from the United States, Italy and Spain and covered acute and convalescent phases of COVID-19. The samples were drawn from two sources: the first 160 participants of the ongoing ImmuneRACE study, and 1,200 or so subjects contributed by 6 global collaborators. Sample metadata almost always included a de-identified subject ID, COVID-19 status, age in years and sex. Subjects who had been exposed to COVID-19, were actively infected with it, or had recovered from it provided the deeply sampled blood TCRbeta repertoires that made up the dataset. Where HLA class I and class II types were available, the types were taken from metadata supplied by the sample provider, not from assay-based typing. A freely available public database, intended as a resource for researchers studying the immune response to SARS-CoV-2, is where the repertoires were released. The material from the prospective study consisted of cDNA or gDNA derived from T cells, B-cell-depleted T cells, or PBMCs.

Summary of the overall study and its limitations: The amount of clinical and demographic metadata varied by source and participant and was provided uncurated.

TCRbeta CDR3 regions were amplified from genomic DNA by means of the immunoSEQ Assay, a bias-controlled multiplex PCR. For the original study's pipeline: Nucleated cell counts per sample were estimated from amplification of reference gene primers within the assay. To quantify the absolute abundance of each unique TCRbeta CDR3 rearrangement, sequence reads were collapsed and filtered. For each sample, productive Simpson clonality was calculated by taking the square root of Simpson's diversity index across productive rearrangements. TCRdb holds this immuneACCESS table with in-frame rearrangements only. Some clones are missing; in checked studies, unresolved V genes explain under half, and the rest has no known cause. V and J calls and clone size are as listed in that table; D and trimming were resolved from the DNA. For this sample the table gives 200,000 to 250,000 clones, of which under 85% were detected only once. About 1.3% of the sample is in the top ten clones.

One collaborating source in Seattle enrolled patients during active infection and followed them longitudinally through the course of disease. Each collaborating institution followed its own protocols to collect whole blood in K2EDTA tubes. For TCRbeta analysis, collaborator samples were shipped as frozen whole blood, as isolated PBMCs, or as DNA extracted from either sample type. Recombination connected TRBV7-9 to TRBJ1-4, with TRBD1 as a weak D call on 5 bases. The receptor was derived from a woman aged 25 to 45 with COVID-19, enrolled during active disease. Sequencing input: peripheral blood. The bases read TGTGCCAGCAGCAAGACAGCCCCTAATGAAAAACTGTTTTTT. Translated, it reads CASSKTAPNEKLFF.